A selection of T cell receptor beta chains follows, all from one sample in a study of blood T cell repertoires in COVID-19. Assay used: immunoSEQ multiplex PCR; TCRdb lists only in-frame clones, some missing. The sample lists around 99,000 clones; around 88% were seen once. Sequencing was done on a sample of peripheral blood. These receptors were obtained from a man aged 50 to 60 with active or convalescent COVID-19. Both conserved end residues are part of each CDR3. A D gene is named only where the DNA matches it firmly. Some rows have no size entry. The others give once, few or many, or a class for an expanded clone.

abundance	v_gene	d_gene	j_gene	CDR3nt	CDR3aa
.	TRBV25-1	TRBD1	TRBJ1-1	TGTGCCAGCAGTGACCCCGGGACAGGGACTGAAGCTTTCTTT	CASSDPGTGTEAFF
.	TRBV2	TRBD1	TRBJ2-2	TGTGCCAGCAGTAGACAGGGGGCCGGGGAGCTGTTTTTT	CASSRQGAGELFF
.	TRBV4-2	.	TRBJ2-3	TGTGCCAGCACTGCGGGTTTGCCAGATACGCAGTATTTT	CASTAGLPDTQYF
.	TRBV19	TRBD1	TRBJ1-2	TGTGCCAGTAAAGACAGGGCCAGGCAAACCTATGGCTACACCTTC	CASKDRARQTYGYTF
.	TRBV20-1	.	TRBJ2-1	TGCAGTGCTAGAGTGGAGGGAGAGCAGTTCTTC	CSARVEGEQFF
.	TRBV4-3	TRBD1	TRBJ1-4	TGCGCCAGCAGTCCAGGGGGCGCGGCGCGGGGGGAAAAACTGTTTTTT	CASSPGGAARGEKLFF
.	TRBV27	.	TRBJ1-6	TGTGCCAGCAGTTACAATCTCAATTCACCCCTCCACTTT	CASSYNLNSPLHF
once	TRBV5-6	.	TRBJ2-1	TGTGCCAGCAGCCCTTGGGGGCCCTCCTACAATGAGCAGTTCTTC	CASSPWGPSYNEQFF
.	TRBV19	.	TRBJ1-2	TGTGCCAGTAGTTCTGCGGGGAGGTTAGCTAACTATGGCTACACCTTC	CASSSAGRLANYGYTF
many	TRBV6-2/TRBV6-3	.	TRBJ2-2	TGTGCCAGCAGTACTTCCTGGGGCGCCACCGGGGAGCTGTTTTTT	CASSTSWGATGELFF
.	TRBV19	TRBD2	TRBJ2-4	TGTGCCAGTAGTTCAGGGAGGGTACGGTCCAGACTAGCCAAAAACATTCAGTACTTC	CASSSGRVRSRLAKNIQYF
.	TRBV6-1	TRBD2	TRBJ2-4	TGTGCCAGCAGTGAAGGGCCAGCGGGAGGAGGAAACATTCAGTACTTC	CASSEGPAGGGNIQYF
.	TRBV6-5	TRBD1	TRBJ1-2	TGTGCCAGCAACAGGGGTGAAGGATATGGCTACACCTTC	CASNRGEGYGYTF
.	TRBV7-2	.	TRBJ2-1	TGTGCCAGCAGCTTAGAGCTAGCCCTCCTTTCCTCCTACAATGAGCAGTTCTTC	CASSLELALLSSYNEQFF
.	TRBV6-5	.	TRBJ2-7	TGTGCCAGCAGTTACTCGAAAACAAAAATCTACGAGCAGTACTTC	CASSYSKTKIYEQYF
.	TRBV7-2	.	TRBJ1-2	TGTGCCAGCAGCTGGGGGAGGGCTAACTATGGCTACACCTTC	CASSWGRANYGYTF
.	TRBV9	TRBD2	TRBJ2-1	TGTGCCAGCAGCGTAGGAAGGTCGGGAGCGGGGTACAATGAGCAGTTCTTC	CASSVGRSGAGYNEQFF
.	TRBV10-3	TRBD2	TRBJ2-2	TGTGCCATCAAGCGGGGACTAGCGAGAACCGGGGAGCTGTTTTTT	CAIKRGLARTGELFF
.	TRBV5-4	TRBD2	TRBJ2-2	TGTGCCAGCAGTCCGGCCGGACTAGCGGGAGCCGGGGAGCTGTTTTTT	CASSPAGLAGAGELFF
.	TRBV24-1	TRBD1	TRBJ2-7	TGTGCCACCAGGACAGGGGGCGACGAGCAGTACTTC	CATRTGGDEQYF
once	TRBV19	.	TRBJ2-3	TGTGCCAGTAGCGCGGGGGATACGCAGTATTTT	CASSAGDTQYF
.	TRBV15	.	TRBJ2-2	TGTGCCACCAGCAGAGGTACCAGGGGTCCCTTTGGCGGGGAGCTGTTTTTT	CATSRGTRGPFGGELFF
.	TRBV7-2	.	TRBJ1-5	TGTGCCAGCAGCCCGAATTGGGCAGTCAGCAATCAGCCCCAGCATTTT	CASSPNWAVSNQPQHF
.	TRBV7-7	.	TRBJ2-1	TGTGCTAGCAGCTTACGGGCGGGACCCTTCCATGAGCAGTTCTTC	CASSLRAGPFHEQFF
.	TRBV7-2	.	TRBJ2-5	TGTGCCAGCAGCTTAGGGGCAGGGTCCCAAGAGACCCAGTACTTC	CASSLGAGSQETQYF
once	TRBV20-1	.	TRBJ2-1	TGCAGTGCTAGTTCTTATGGGCAGAGCTCCTACAATGAGCAGTTCTTC	CSASSYGQSSYNEQFF
.	TRBV4-1	.	TRBJ2-7	TGCGCCAGCAGCCAAGTGGTGTTAGGGGCCGCCTACGAGCAGTACTTC	CASSQVVLGAAYEQYF
.	TRBV27	.	TRBJ2-2	TGTGCCAGCAGTTTAACTTGGGGAGCGAACACCGGGGAGCTGTTTTTT	CASSLTWGANTGELFF
.	TRBV7-9	TRBD1	TRBJ1-4	TGTGCCAGCAGCGCGACAGGGGTGGATGAAAAACTGTTTTTT	CASSATGVDEKLFF
.	TRBV19	.	TRBJ1-5	TGTGCCAGTAGTTCCGAAGAGAATCAGCCCCAGCATTTT	CASSSEENQPQHF
.	TRBV20-1	.	TRBJ2-1	TGCAGTGCTAGAGGGGACTATGAGCAGTTCTTC	CSARGDYEQFF
.	TRBV11-2	.	TRBJ1-4	TGTGCCAGCAGCTTAGTCGGGGGATCTAAGGGTCCAAGTTTTTTT	CASSLVGGSKGPSFF
.	TRBV7-9	.	TRBJ2-1	TGTGCCAGCAGTGCAGGCTCCTACAATGAGCAGTTCTTC	CASSAGSYNEQFF
.	TRBV28	TRBD2	TRBJ2-5	TGTGCCAGCAGTTTCGCGGGAGGGGGGGAGACCCAGTACTTC	CASSFAGGGETQYF
.	TRBV10-1	.	TRBJ1-1	TGCGCCAGCAGTGAGGTAAGGGGCGCAGGAGGGACTGAAGCTTTCTTT	CASSEVRGAGGTEAFF
.	TRBV10-1	TRBD2	TRBJ2-1	TGCGCCAGCAGTGAGAGGCTAGCGGGAGTCCATGAGCAGTTCTTC	CASSERLAGVHEQFF
.	TRBV11-2	.	TRBJ1-4	TGTGCCAGCAGCTGGGCCTCTAATGAAAAACTGTTTTTT	CASSWASNEKLFF
.	TRBV6-5	.	TRBJ1-2	TGTGCCAGCAGGGGGACGGGAGATAACTATGGCTACACCTTC	CASRGTGDNYGYTF
.	TRBV4-3	.	TRBJ1-5	TGCGCCAGCAGCCTTGACGGGATTCAGCCCCAGCATTTT	CASSLDGIQPQHF
.	TRBV30	.	TRBJ1-1	TGTGCCTGGAGTCTATCAAGTTTGAACACTGAAGCTTTCTTT	CAWSLSSLNTEAFF
.	TRBV14	.	TRBJ2-1	TGTGCCAGCAGCCAAGAATCGGGGGAGTTCGTCAATGAGCAGTTCTTC	CASSQESGEFVNEQFF
.	TRBV24-1	TRBD1	TRBJ2-2	TGTGCCACCAGTAAGGCAGGGGGGAACACCGGGGAGCTGTTTTTT	CATSKAGGNTGELFF
.	TRBV5-4	.	TRBJ2-3	TGTGCCAACAGACTAGACAGGGACACAGATACGCAGTATTTT	CANRLDRDTDTQYF
.	TRBV5-5	.	TRBJ1-5	TGTGCCACAGCAGTCAAGGGGAATCAGCCCCAGCATTTT	CATAVKGNQPQHF
.	TRBV5-1	.	TRBJ1-4	TGCGCCAGCAGCTTGGCAGGGACTGGCGGAGAAAAACTGTTTTTT	CASSLAGTGGEKLFF
.	TRBV15	TRBD1	TRBJ2-7	TGTGCCACCAGCAGAGACGGGACAGGGGGCTCCTACGAGCAGTACTTC	CATSRDGTGGSYEQYF
.	TRBV5-1	.	TRBJ1-1	TGCGCCAGCAGTACCGGAACAGGGTACACTGAAGCTTTCTTT	CASSTGTGYTEAFF
.	TRBV15	.	TRBJ2-7	TGTGCCACCAGCAGAGATCTCGGCCCCCGGGACGAGCAGTACTTC	CATSRDLGPRDEQYF
.	TRBV4-3	.	TRBJ2-2	TGCGCCAGCAGCCAAGGATTCGATGGGCGGGGAGCCGGGGAGCTGTTTTTT	CASSQGFDGRGAGELFF